This T cell receptor beta chain was profiled in a study of blood T cell repertoires in COVID-19. Study in general: The cDNA or gDNA used as material had been derived from T cells, B-cell-depleted T cells, or PBMCs.

This CDR3 spans 11 amino acids. Germline values: CDR1 GTSNPN, CDR2 SVGIG (reference sequence). V lost 4 bases and J 3 bases, leaving 7 bases between the germline ends. Profiled with immunoSEQ multiplex PCR; TCRdb holds only in-frame clones, not every one. This sample has approximately 110,000 clones, with 70% to 90% found just once. This receptor was taken from a man aged 35 to 55 with acute or convalescent COVID-19. This sequence joins TRBV30 and TRBJ2-7, with D uncertain. Sequencing input: peripheral blood. The CDR3 bases are TGTGCCTGGATGAGGAGCTACGAGCAGTACTTC. This gives the protein CAWMRSYEQYF. Full variable domain (rest looked up from reference TRBV30 and TRBJ2-7): SQTIHQWPATLVQPVGSPLSLECTVEGTSNPNLYWYRQAAGRGLQLLFYSVGIGQISSEVPQNLSASRPQDRQFILSSKKLLLSDSGFYLCAWMRSYEQYFGPGTRLTVT.